This TCR beta chain was identified in a study of cytomegalovirus exposure and HLA in healthy donors. Study observations and caveats: In an earlier analysis, in several hundred donors, most V segments appeared productive either ~90% or ~30% of the time. The study designated 164 TCR beta chains cytomegalovirus-associated.

This PCR relied on a set of 60 Vbeta primers and 13 Jbeta primers. Using immunoSEQ multiplex PCR, the repertoire was profiled, and TCRdb retains in-frame clones only, with some absent. The table includes some 120,000 clones, 80% detected once. The V segment lost 4 bases and the J segment 2 bases; nucleotides outside the gene matches: 1. Germline V gene lookup returns CDR1 SGHRS and CDR2 YFSETQ. This CDR3 has 15 amino acids. With regard to this clone: Antigen specificity is unknown.

The material sequenced was PBMCs. This TCR was sampled from a man in his forties in good health and CMV-seronegative. V usage is TRBV5-1 and J usage is TRBJ2-1, with 12 bases lining up with TRBD2. The CDR3, as DNA: TGCGCCAGCAGCCCTAGCGGGAGGGCCTACAATGAGCAGTTCTTC. Translating it yields CASSPSGRAYNEQFF.